The 10 T cell receptor beta chains below were found in one sample sequenced in a study of T cell responses to AZD1222 COVID-19 vaccine. Repertoires were generated with immunoSEQ multiplex PCR, while TCRdb's copy carries only in-frame clones and drops some. The repertoire has tens of thousands of clones, approximately 92% of them found once; the top ten carry approximately 5%. The specimen was peripheral blood, collected 28 days after the second AZD1222 dose. The receptors were sampled from an adult who received the AZD1222 COVID-19 vaccine.

The chain recombines TRBV5-1 with TRBJ2-1, with 9 bases aligning to TRBD1. Germline V gives CDR1 SGHRS, CDR2 YFSETQ. V was clipped by 5 bases and J by 6 bases; unmatched bases: 9. The CDR3 loop spans 15 amino acids. Written as DNA, the CDR3 is TGCGCCAGCAGGCAACAGGGGGCGGGCGTCAATGAGCAGTTCTTC. Protein: CASRQQGAGVNEQFF.

The chain is built from TRBV7-2 and TRBJ1-2, with 7 bases identical to TRBD1. CDR1 and CDR2 from the germline V gene are SGHTA and FQGNSA. The trim removed 7 bases at V and 7 bases at J, leaving 12 bases unmatched. CDR3 length: 14 amino acids. As DNA, the CDR3 is TGTGCCAGCACCCTAGATGGGACAGTCTTTGGCTACACCTTC. This sequence encodes CASTLDGTVFGYTF.

The chain uses TRBV2 and TRBJ1-2; no clear D gene. The germline V and J ends were trimmed by 5 bases and 6 bases, with 13 bases remaining between them. Germline V gives CDR1 SNHLY, CDR2 FYNNEI. This CDR3 contains 13 residues. The CDR3 sequence is CASSPQGMDGYTF. The CDR3 bases are TGTGCCAGCAGTCCACAAGGAATGGATGGCTACACCTTC.

The gene calls are TRBV29-1 and TRBJ1-4; 7 bases are shared with TRBD1. Germline CDR1 SQVTM, CDR2 ANQGSEA. The J segment lost 0 bases and the V segment lost 5 bases, leaving 6 bases of the junction unmatched. The length of the CDR3 is 15 residues. The CDR3 here is CSVIRTGATNEKLFF. The CDR3 DNA is TGCAGCGTTATTCGGACAGGAGCAACTAATGAAAAACTGTTTTTT.

This clone was seen once. V gene TRBV15 combines with J gene TRBJ1-5; D is possibly TRBD1 (5 bases). The germline V gene has CDR1 LNHNV and CDR2 YYDKDF (reference sequence). V was trimmed by 8 bases and J by 3 bases, leaving 14 bases between them. There are 14 residues in the CDR3. CDR3 in amino acids: CATRTGLDNQPQHF. In DNA form, the CDR3 reads TGTGCCACCCGGACGGGACTGGACAATCAGCCCCAGCATTTT.

This rearrangement joins TRBV18 to TRBJ1-1; D not certain. CDR1 is KGHSH, CDR2 LQKENI, per germline. CDR3 length: 14 amino acids. Trimming took 2 bases from V and 0 from J, leaving 7 bases between them. The CDR3 sequence: CASSPAQMNTEAFF. CDR3 nucleotide sequence: TGTGCCAGCTCACCAGCACAGATGAACACTGAAGCTTTCTTT.

CDR3 coding DNA: TGTGCTAGTGGTTTGGGACCGAAGACGGAATTGGACTATGGCTACACCTTC. Translating it yields CASGLGPKTELDYGYTF. J is TRBJ1-2 and V is TRBV12-5; no definite D call. CDR3 size: 17 residues. Germline V lookup: CDR1 LGHNT, CDR2 FRNRAP. Trimming stripped 1 base from V and 3 bases from J, with 18 bases between.

This clone was counted once. The CDR3 is CASSRENRGTEAFF. The DNA for the CDR3 is TGTGCCAGTAGTAGAGAGAACAGGGGGACTGAAGCTTTCTTT. The genes are TRBV19 and TRBJ1-1; 8 positions agree with TRBD1. Germline V lookup: CDR1 LNHDA, CDR2 SQIVND (reference sequence). This CDR3 spans 14 amino acids. With 4 bases clipped from V and 5 bases from J, the junction kept 6 bases outside the gene matches.

This clone is a singleton in its sample. The gene calls are TRBV6-8 and TRBJ1-2; 10 positions agree with TRBD1. CDR3 length: 15 residues. Germline V lookup: CDR1 MNHGY, CDR2 SAAAGT. Trimming removed 4 bases from V and 8 bases from J; junction bases left unmatched: 10. The CDR3 nucleotides are TGTGCCAGCAGTTCCGAACGGGGACAGGGGCGAGGCTACACCTTC. Encoded protein: CASSSERGQGRGYTF.

The chain carries TRBV3-1 (or the pseudogene TRBV3-2) and TRBJ2-1; a weak D match, TRBD2 (6 bases). Germline CDR1 and CDR2: LGHDT and YNNKEL (reference sequence). V was shortened by 3 bases and J by 7 bases, with 13 bases between the two germline ends. There are 14 residues in the CDR3. This chain's CDR3 is CASSQGGTGNEQFF. In nucleotides, the CDR3 is TGTGCCAGCAGCCAGGGAGGTACGGGGAATGAGCAGTTCTTC.